Here is one T cell receptor beta chain with its context. Its ends do not fully match the called genes, so a read error is possible. Measured with immunoSEQ multiplex PCR; TCRdb has only the in-frame clones, and not every one. The sample lists around 9,700 clones; approximately 80% were seen once. The CDR3 consists of 17 residues. The germline gives CDR1 SGDLS, CDR2 YYNGEE. This entry belongs to a study of T cell clones after liver transplantation. About the research overall: Post-transplant blood was tracked for graft-donor-reactive T cell clones identified in a pre-transplant mixed lymphocyte reaction.

This rearrangement joins TRBV9 to TRBJ1-3; no clear D. This sequence originates from a human patient who received a liver transplant. Some T cells may arise from the graft donor. This specimen consisted of CD8+ T cells from blood, obtained at the 22-month timepoint. The DNA for the CDR3 is TGTGCTAGCAGCGTAGGACTGGAACACAACTCTGGAAACACCATATATTTT. Protein: CASSVGLEHNSGNTIYF.